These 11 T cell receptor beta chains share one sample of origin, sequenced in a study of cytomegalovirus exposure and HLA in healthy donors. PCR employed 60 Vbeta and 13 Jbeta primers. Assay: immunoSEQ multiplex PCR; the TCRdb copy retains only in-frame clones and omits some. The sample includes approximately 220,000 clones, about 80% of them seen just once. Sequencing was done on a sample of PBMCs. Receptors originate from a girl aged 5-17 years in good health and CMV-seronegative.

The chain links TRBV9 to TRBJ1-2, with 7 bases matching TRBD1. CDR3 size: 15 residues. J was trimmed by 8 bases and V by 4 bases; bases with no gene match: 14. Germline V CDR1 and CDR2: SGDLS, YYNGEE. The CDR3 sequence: CASSPREEGAPGYTF. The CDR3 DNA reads TGTGCCAGCAGCCCTCGAGAGGAGGGGGCGCCGGGCTACACCTTC.

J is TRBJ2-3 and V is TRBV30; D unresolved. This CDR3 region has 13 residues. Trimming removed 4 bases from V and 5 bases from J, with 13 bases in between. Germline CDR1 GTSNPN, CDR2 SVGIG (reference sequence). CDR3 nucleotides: TGTGCCTGGACCGCGCGAAGCGAAGATACGCAGTATTTT. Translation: CAWTARSEDTQYF.

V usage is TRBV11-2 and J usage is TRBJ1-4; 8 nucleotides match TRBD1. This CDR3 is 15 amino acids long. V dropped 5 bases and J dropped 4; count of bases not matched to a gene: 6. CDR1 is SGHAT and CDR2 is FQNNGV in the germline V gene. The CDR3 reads CASSPAGQVNEKLFF. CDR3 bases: TGTGCCAGCAGCCCTGCGGGACAGGTTAATGAAAAACTGTTTTTT.

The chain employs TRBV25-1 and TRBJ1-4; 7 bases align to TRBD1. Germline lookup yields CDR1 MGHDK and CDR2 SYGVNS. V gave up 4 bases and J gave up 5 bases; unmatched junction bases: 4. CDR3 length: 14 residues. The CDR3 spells CASSATGVNEKLFF. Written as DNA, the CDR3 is TGTGCCAGCAGTGCCACAGGGGTGAATGAAAAACTGTTTTTT.

In nucleotides, the CDR3 is TGCGCCAGCAGCCAAGAAGGGACTAGCGGGGTGTACAATGAGCAGTTCTTC. Translated, it gives CASSQEGTSGVYNEQFF. The chain employs TRBV4-1 and TRBJ2-1, with 13 bases that match TRBD2. V trimming: 0 bases; J trimming: 4 bases; junction bases outside the gene matches: 3. This CDR3 has 17 residues. Germline V gene data show CDR1 as MGHRA and CDR2 as YSYEKL.

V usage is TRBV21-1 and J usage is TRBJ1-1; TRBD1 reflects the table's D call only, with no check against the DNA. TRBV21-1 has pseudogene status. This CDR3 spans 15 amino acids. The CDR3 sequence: CASSKGGTGSTEAFF. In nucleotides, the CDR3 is TGTGCCAGCAGCAAAGGGGGGACAGGGAGCACTGAAGCTTTCTTT.

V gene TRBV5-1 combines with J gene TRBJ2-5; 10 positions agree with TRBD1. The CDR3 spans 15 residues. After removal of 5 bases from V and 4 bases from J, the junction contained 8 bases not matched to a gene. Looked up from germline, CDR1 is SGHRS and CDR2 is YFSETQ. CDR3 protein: CASRAEGQGTETQYF. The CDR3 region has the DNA TGCGCCAGCAGGGCCGAGGGACAGGGGACAGAGACCCAGTACTTC.

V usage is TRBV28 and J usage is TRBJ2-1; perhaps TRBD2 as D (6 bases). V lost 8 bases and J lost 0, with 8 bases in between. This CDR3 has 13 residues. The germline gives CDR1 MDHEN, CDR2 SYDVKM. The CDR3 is CASRGSSYNEQFF. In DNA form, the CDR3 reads TGTGCCAGCCGGGGGAGCTCCTACAATGAGCAGTTCTTC.

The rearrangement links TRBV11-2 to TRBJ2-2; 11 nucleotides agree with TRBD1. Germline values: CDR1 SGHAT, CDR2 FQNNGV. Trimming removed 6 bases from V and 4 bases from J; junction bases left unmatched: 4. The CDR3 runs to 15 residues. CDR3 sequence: CASRGDRGFTGELFF. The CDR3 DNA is TGTGCCAGCAGAGGGGACAGGGGGTTCACCGGGGAGCTGTTTTTT.

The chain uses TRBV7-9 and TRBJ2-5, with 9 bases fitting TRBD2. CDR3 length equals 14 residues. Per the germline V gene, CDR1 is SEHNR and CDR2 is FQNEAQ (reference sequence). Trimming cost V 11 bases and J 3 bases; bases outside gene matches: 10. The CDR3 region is CASRASGAEETQYF. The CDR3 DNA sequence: TGTGCCTCACGGGCTAGCGGGGCCGAAGAGACCCAGTACTTC.

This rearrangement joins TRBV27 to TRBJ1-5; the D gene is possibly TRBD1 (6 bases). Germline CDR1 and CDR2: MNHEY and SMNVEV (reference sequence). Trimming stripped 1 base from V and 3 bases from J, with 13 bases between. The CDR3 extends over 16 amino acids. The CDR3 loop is CASSLWAGDVNQPQHF. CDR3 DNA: TGTGCCAGCAGTTTATGGGCAGGGGACGTCAATCAGCCCCAGCATTTT.